The 27 T cell receptor beta chains below come from one sample, sequenced in a study of T cells after yellow fever vaccination. TCRdb reprocessed the 5' RACE reads with MiXCR, giving one entry per CDR3 protein. The sample has 300,000 to 400,000 distinct CDR3 sequences, roughly 9.4% seen once; the top ten hold roughly 18%. This material consisted of PBMCs, taken on the day of the first yellow fever vaccination. These TCRs come from a man aged 18 to 29 who received the YFV17D yellow fever vaccine.

In this sample, this clonotype turned up many times. The chain links TRBV5-1 to TRBJ2-3; D unresolved. The V gene lost 5 bases and the J gene lost 5 bases, with 15 bases spanning the gap. Germline V gene data show CDR1 as SGHRS and CDR2 as YFSETQ. The CDR3 loop spans 14 amino acids. CDR3 residues: CASSGDSRRDTQYF. Here the CDR3 DNA reads TGCGCCAGCAGTGGAGATTCTCGGAGAGATACGCAGTATTTT. The full variable domain, its missing parts supplied by reference TRBV5-1 and TRBJ2-3, is KAGVTQTPRYLIKTRGQQVTLSCSPISGHRSVSWYQQTPGQGLQFLFEYFSETQRNKGNFPGRFSGRQFSNSRSEMNVSTLELGDSALYLCASSGDSRRDTQYFGPGTRLTVL.

The chain recombines TRBV5-4 with TRBJ2-5; TRBD2 agrees at 9 bases. The CDR3 totals 17 residues. V lost 0 bases to trimming and J lost 6 bases; unmatched junction nucleotides: 12. Germline V lookup: CDR1 SGHNT, CDR2 YYREEE (reference sequence). The CDR3 loop reads CASSLGMGTSSSKTQYF. CDR3 nucleotides: TGTGCCAGCAGCTTGGGTATGGGGACTAGCTCCTCAAAGACCCAGTACTTC.

This clonotype occurred many times. This chain uses TRBV5-1 with TRBJ2-2; 7 bases align to TRBD2. The CDR3 runs 16 residues. The ends lost 4 bases at V and 0 bases at J; junction bases unmatched: 6. Per the germline V gene, CDR1 is SGHRS and CDR2 is YFSETQ. As DNA, the CDR3 is TGCGCCAGCAGCCGTTCTAGCGGAGCGAACACCGGGGAGCTGTTTTTT. This encodes CASSRSSGANTGELFF.

The chain carries TRBV2 and TRBJ2-7; D is undetermined. Trimming left V 5 bases short and J 4 bases short, with 9 bases between. The CDR3 is 12 amino acids. Germline V gene lookup returns CDR1 SNHLY and CDR2 FYNNEI. The CDR3: CASSRLPYEQYF. As DNA, the CDR3 is TGTGCCAGCAGTAGATTGCCGTACGAGCAGTACTTC.

The chain uses TRBV6-5 and TRBJ2-7, with a tentative D call TRBD2 (6 bases). The CDR3 totals 15 residues. Looked up from germline, CDR1 is MNHEY and CDR2 is SVGAGI. Trimming left V 0 bases short and J 2 bases short, with 11 bases between. The CDR3 loop reads CASSYSASVAYEQYF. CDR3 nucleotide sequence: TGTGCCAGCAGTTACTCGGCTAGCGTTGCCTACGAGCAGTACTTC.

This clonotype was found many times. The V gene is TRBV5-1, the J gene TRBJ2-7; 7 positions agree with TRBD2. V gave up 4 bases and J gave up 7 bases; unmatched junction bases: 11. The V gene's germline CDR1 is SGHRS and CDR2 YFSETQ. The CDR3 consists of 14 residues. For the CDR3, the DNA is TGCGCCAGCAGCCCTCGAGGGGAAGCGGGAGAGCAGTACTTC. This sequence encodes CASSPRGEAGEQYF.

This clonotype was counted only a few times. V usage is TRBV6-5 and J usage is TRBJ2-3; D not resolved. The CDR3 has 16 amino acids. CDR1 and CDR2 from the germline V gene are MNHEY and SVGAGI. V lost 4 bases and J lost 2, with 16 bases in between. The CDR3 DNA reads as TGTGCCAGCAGTTCCATAAGGGCCGTCGACACAGATACGCAGTATTTT. This translates into CASSSIRAVDTDTQYF.

The table lists this clonotype with a few counts. V is TRBV6-5 and J is TRBJ2-2; D gene unclear. CDR1 and CDR2 from the germline V gene are MNHEY and SVGAGI. Trimming pared 2 bases from V and 2 bases from J, leaving 6 bases between. The CDR3 extends over 14 amino acids. The CDR3 nucleotides read TGTGCCAGCAGTTACGACTTAAACACCGGGGAGCTGTTTTTT. It codes for CASSYDLNTGELFF.

J is TRBJ2-7 and V is TRBV20-1; TRBD1 is a possible D gene (5 bases). The V end lost 5 bases, the J end lost 1 base, and 21 bases lay between the germline ends. The CDR3 is 16 residues long. Germline V gene data show CDR1 as DFQATT and CDR2 as SNEGSKA (reference sequence). The CDR3 is CSAGTLGLRGSYEQYV. CDR3 nucleotides: TGCAGTGCTGGCACCCTGGGCCTTAGGGGATCCTACGAGCAGTACGTC.

This clonotype was seen at least ten times. V usage is TRBV15 and J usage is TRBJ2-1; no clear D gene. CDR1 and CDR2 (germline): LNHNV, YYDKDF (reference sequence). The CDR3 is 15 amino acids. Trimming left V 1 base short and J 10 bases short, with 17 bases between. The chain's CDR3 is CATSRGGMTMSEQFF. In nucleotides, the CDR3 is TGTGCCACCAGCAGAGGAGGCATGACAATGTCAGAGCAGTTCTTC. Full variable domain (remainder filled in from reference TRBV15 and TRBJ2-1): DAMVIQNPRYQVTQFGKPVTLSCSQTLNHNVMYWYQQKSSQAPKLLFHYYDKDFNNEADTPDNFQSRRPNTSFCFLDIRSPGLGDTAMYLCATSRGGMTMSEQFFGPGTRLTVL.

This chain joins TRBV5-1 and TRBJ1-6, with D maybe TRBD1 (6 bases). This CDR3 contains 14 residues. Germline V gene lookup returns CDR1 SGHRS and CDR2 YFSETQ. V was cut by 2 bases and J by 10 bases, with 13 bases left in between. For the CDR3, the DNA is TGCGCCAGCAGCTTAGGGGGGATGGGGTCACCCCTCCACTTT. It translates to CASSLGGMGSPLHF.

V gene TRBV5-4 combines with J gene TRBJ1-2; the D is unclear. Germline V gene data show CDR1 as SGHNT and CDR2 as YYREEE (reference sequence). There are 15 residues in the CDR3. V shed 0 bases and J shed 4 bases, with 13 bases lying between them. The CDR3: CASSLGNGRFYGYTF. In DNA, the CDR3 is TGTGCCAGCAGCTTGGGGAACGGCCGATTCTATGGCTACACCTTC.

This clonotype was recorded a few times. The chain has TRBV3-1 and TRBJ2-3; 7 positions match TRBD2. J lost 0 bases, V lost 3 bases, and 3 bases had no gene match. The CDR3 runs to 15 residues. Germline V gives CDR1 LGHDT, CDR2 YNNKEL (reference sequence). DNA of the CDR3: TGTGCCAGCAGCCAGTCCGGGGGGAGCACAGATACGCAGTATTTT. Translated: CASSQSGGSTDTQYF.

This clonotype occurred many times. The chain uses TRBV6-2 or TRBV6-3 and TRBJ2-7; a weak D match, TRBD1 (5 bases). Germline assignment: CDR1 MNHEY and CDR2 SVGEGT. V shed 6 bases and J shed 4 bases, with 16 bases lying between them. This CDR3 contains 14 residues. CDR3 loop: CASSLNGHLYEQYV. The CDR3 DNA follows: TGTGCCAGCAGCCTTAATGGACACCTATACGAGCAGTACGTC.

This clonotype was counted only a few times. This chain links TRBV9 with TRBJ1-2; unclear D gene. The CDR3 loop spans 14 amino acids. Germline-derived CDR1 and CDR2 are SGDLS and YYNGEE. The V end was cut by 0 bases, the J end by 2 bases, with 8 bases between. CDR3 loop: CASSVGGQNYGYTF. CDR3 nucleotides: TGTGCCAGCAGCGTAGGTGGGCAGAACTATGGCTACACCTTC.

The V and J genes are TRBV3-1 and TRBJ2-5; 8 bases are shared with TRBD1. Germline assignment: CDR1 LGHDT and CDR2 YNNKEL (reference sequence). J was trimmed by 5 bases and V by 3 bases; bases with no gene match: 5. CDR3 length: 14 amino acids. The CDR3 DNA reads as TGTGCCAGCAGCCACGACAGGGGTCGGGAGACCCAGTACTTC. Its translation: CASSHDRGRETQYF.

This clonotype ranks as medium-sized (0.01 to 0.1%). The genes are TRBV20-1 and TRBJ2-3; TRBD1 agrees at 8 bases. The CDR3 extends over 13 amino acids. Losses at the gene ends were 5 bases for V and 6 bases for J; bases not matched to a gene: 7. Germline values: CDR1 DFQATT, CDR2 SNEGSKA (reference sequence). The DNA of the CDR3 is TGCAGTGCTCCCGACAGGGGACTGGATACGCAGTATTTT. It encodes CSAPDRGLDTQYF.

The CDR3 loop reads CASSKLGTGQKTQYF. In DNA, the CDR3 is TGTGCCAGCAGTAAACTTGGGACAGGGCAGAAGACCCAGTACTTC. V usage is TRBV27 and J usage is TRBJ2-5; 9 nucleotides agree with TRBD1. The ends lost 5 bases at V and 6 bases at J; junction bases unmatched: 10. The CDR3 is made up of 15 amino acids. CDR1 and CDR2 from the germline V gene are MNHEY and SMNVEV (reference sequence).

This chain connects TRBV11-2 to TRBJ2-2; 11 positions agree with TRBD2. The CDR3 is made up of 18 amino acids. The V gene's germline CDR1 is SGHAT and CDR2 FQNNGV. Trimming removed 7 bases from V and 1 base from J; junction bases left unmatched: 11. CDR3 sequence reads: CASTPLLLAGGNTGELFF. The CDR3, as DNA: TGTGCCAGCACCCCCCTCCTCCTAGCGGGGGGGAACACCGGGGAGCTGTTTTTT.

This clonotype was seen a few times. The rearrangement uses TRBV20-1 and TRBJ2-7; a weak D match, TRBD1 (6 bases). The germline CDR1 and CDR2 sequences are DFQATT and SNEGSKA (reference sequence). Between the trimmed V and J ends, which lost 6 bases and 3 bases, there was a span of 9 bases. The CDR3 spans 11 residues. CDR3 in DNA: TGCAGTGCAGGGGGAGTCTACGAGCAGTACGTC. Its protein product is CSAGGVYEQYV.

The chain combines TRBV20-1 with TRBJ1-2, with D possibly being TRBD1 (6 bases). With 6 bases removed from V and 0 bases from J, the gap between germline ends came to 11 bases. Germline CDR1 reads DFQATT; CDR2 reads SNEGSKA (reference sequence). The length of the CDR3 is 13 residues. Written as DNA, the CDR3 is TGCAGTGCAGGGGGATCCCCTAACTATGGCTACACCTTC. This sequence encodes CSAGGSPNYGYTF.

The chain is built from TRBV24-1 and TRBJ2-2; D unresolved. The CDR3 runs to 13 residues. Trimming cost V 5 bases and J 1 base, with 4 bases left between them. Germline V gene data show CDR1 as KGHDR and CDR2 as SFDVKD. The DNA of the CDR3 is TGTGCCACCAGTGGAGGGAACACCGGGGAGCTGTTTTTT. This translates into CATSGGNTGELFF.

The chain joins TRBV5-6 to TRBJ2-1; D unclear. V shed 2 bases and J shed 5 bases, with 8 bases lying between them. CDR1 and CDR2 (germline): SGHDT, YYEEEE. The CDR3 totals 13 residues. The CDR3 coding sequence is TGTGCCAGCAGCTTAGAGTCCAACAATGAGCAGTTCTTC. Translated, it gives CASSLESNNEQFF. Full variable domain (rest looked up from reference TRBV5-6 and TRBJ2-1): DAGVTQSPTHLIKTRGQQVTLRCSPKSGHDTVSWYQQALGQGPQFIFQYYEEEERQRGNFPDRFSGHQFPNYSSELNVNALLLGDSALYLCASSLESNNEQFFGPGTRLTVL.

This clonotype was seen a few times. The chain combines TRBV30 with TRBJ2-2; 8 positions match TRBD1. With 7 bases clipped from V and 4 bases from J, the junction kept 5 bases outside the gene matches. CDR1 is GTSNPN and CDR2 is SVGIG in the germline V gene (reference sequence). The length of the CDR3 is 13 residues. DNA of the CDR3: TGTGCCTTTGGACAGGGCGGCACCGGGGAGCTGTTTTTT. It yields the protein CAFGQGGTGELFF.

This clonotype was seen repeatedly, ten times or more. The CDR3 DNA reads TGCAGTGCTAGAGACCCGGGACGTAAACAAGAGACCCAGTACTTC. Translated, it gives CSARDPGRKQETQYF. The V and J genes are TRBV20-1 and TRBJ2-5; D could derive from TRBD1 or TRBD2 (5 bases each). This CDR3 has 15 amino acids. Germline V CDR1 and CDR2: DFQATT, SNEGSKA (reference sequence). Trimming removed 0 bases from V and 2 bases from J, with 13 bases in between.

This clonotype showed up just a few times. J is TRBJ1-6 and V is TRBV23-1, with a weak D call TRBD1 (5 bases). TRBV23-1 has ORF status, its function being uncertain. Trimming took 8 bases from V and 11 from J, leaving 25 bases between them. This CDR3 comprises 16 residues. As DNA, the CDR3 is TGCGCCAGCCCCCCGGCCCGGGACCCACCTGAGGCACCCCTCCACTTT. The encoded protein is CASPPARDPPEAPLHF.

On this clonotype: Being one base from a much bigger clone, this may be a read error. This sequence joins TRBV29-1 and TRBJ2-5, with D perhaps TRBD1 (6 bases). Germline CDR1 SQVTM, CDR2 ANQGSEA. The CDR3 spans 12 residues. The CDR3 here is CSVDRGTENQYF. The CDR3 nucleotides are TGCAGCGTTGACAGGGGAACAGAGAACCAGTACTTC.